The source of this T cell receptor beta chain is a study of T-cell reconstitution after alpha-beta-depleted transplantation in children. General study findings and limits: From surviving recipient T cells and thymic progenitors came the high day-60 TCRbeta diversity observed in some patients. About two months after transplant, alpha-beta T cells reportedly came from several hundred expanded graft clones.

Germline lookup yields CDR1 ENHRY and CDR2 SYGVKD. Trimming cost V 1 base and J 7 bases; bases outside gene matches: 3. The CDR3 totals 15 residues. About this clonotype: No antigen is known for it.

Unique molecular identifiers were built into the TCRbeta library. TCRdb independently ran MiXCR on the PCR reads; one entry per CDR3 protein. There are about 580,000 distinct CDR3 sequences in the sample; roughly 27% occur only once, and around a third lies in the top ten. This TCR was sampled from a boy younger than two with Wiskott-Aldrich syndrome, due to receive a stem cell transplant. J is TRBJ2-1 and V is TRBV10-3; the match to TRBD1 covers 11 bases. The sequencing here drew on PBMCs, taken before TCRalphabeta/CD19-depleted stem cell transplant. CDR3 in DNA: TGTGCCATCAGTGAGTTTGGGACAGGGGGGAATGAGCAGTTCTTC. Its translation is CAISEFGTGGNEQFF.